Listed below are T cell receptor beta chains from one sample, sequenced in a study of blood T cell repertoires in COVID-19. Here immunoSEQ multiplex PCR was the method, and the copy in TCRdb shows in-frame clones only, minus some. The table lists 65,000 to 85,000 clones, approximately 80% of them singletons, with approximately 20% in the top ten. The sequencing sample was made of peripheral blood. These receptor sequences come from a woman aged 60-75 years with acute or convalescent COVID-19. The conserved cysteine and the conserved F or W are not part of the CDR3 here.

len	v_gene	j_gene	CDR3aa
10	TRBV24-1	TRBJ2-1	ATSDRAVEQF
15	TRBV5-1	TRBJ2-2	ASTYIPTGGNTGELF
13	TRBV25-1	TRBJ1-3	ASSGLSISGNTIY
15	TRBV28	TRBJ1-5	ASTRQGAEYSNQPQH
11	TRBV6-2/TRBV6-3	TRBJ1-5	ASSYNRVQPQH
11	TRBV18	TRBJ1-2	ASSQDRDYGYT
12	TRBV10-3	TRBJ2-3	AIGAEGNTDTQY
12	TRBV7-6	TRBJ1-1	ASSLSGGNTEAF
12	TRBV7-2	TRBJ1-6	ASIRQGARSPLH
15	TRBV14	TRBJ1-2	ASSPLGAGTGENGYT
13	TRBV5-1	TRBJ1-2	ASSFLTGVLDGYT
12	TRBV5-5	TRBJ1-2	ASSSTDRVYGYT
17	TRBV7-9	TRBJ2-1	ASSLAINLGGPTPNEQF
14	TRBV5-1	TRBJ1-6	ASSLRESSYNSPLH
11	TRBV7-3	TRBJ2-5	ASALTDQETQY
12	TRBV18	TRBJ1-5	ATTLGAGNQPQH
11	TRBV11-2	TRBJ2-3	ASSFPGTDTQY
14	TRBV24-1	TRBJ2-5	ATSDLEGGVGETQY
10	TRBV2	TRBJ1-2	ASSEMGSGYT
14	TRBV19	TRBJ1-1	ASSIDLGQSNTEAF
13	TRBV6-5	TRBJ2-5	ASSYSGQGRETQY
13	TRBV7-9	TRBJ2-2	ASSLMSGHTGELF
13	TRBV4-2	TRBJ1-5	ASSQGVASNQPQH
9	TRBV20-1	TRBJ1-2	SARDPSGYT
15	TRBV4-3	TRBJ2-5	ASSQYERTGLQETQY
14	TRBV7-9	TRBJ1-2	ASSLLDTGVDYGYT
13	TRBV11-3	TRBJ2-1	ASSFRDSSYNEQF
11	TRBV28	TRBJ2-7	ASSFGPRGEQY
14	TRBV19	TRBJ1-2	ASRASVAGSGYGYT
13	TRBV19	TRBJ2-5	ASSMTDGYQETQY
12	TRBV25-1	TRBJ2-3	ASSAQTSTDTQY
11	TRBV18	TRBJ2-5	ASSPPSSQTQY
12	TRBV21-1	TRBJ2-7	ASSDKQGAYEQY
14	TRBV18	TRBJ2-2	ASSPSTGVNTGELF
12	TRBV30	TRBJ2-2	AWKRQGSTGELF
14	TRBV11-2	TRBJ2-2	ASSLHGGQNTGELF
15	TRBV9	TRBJ1-1	ASSDRDRDPVNTEAF
11	TRBV28	TRBJ1-2	ASTQQANYGYT
13	TRBV7-2	TRBJ2-3	ASSTRTVRTDTQY
12	TRBV2	TRBJ1-4	ASSSSPRYFSLF
10	TRBV29-1	TRBJ1-2	SVPKGDYGYT
16	TRBV7-2	TRBJ2-2	ASSLLIVMGTGTGELF
12	TRBV30	TRBJ2-5	AWGSGGGQETQY
13	TRBV5-1	TRBJ2-7	ASSPLAGVSYEQY
13	TRBV5-1	TRBJ1-1	ASSLPGGKNTEAF
14	TRBV19	TRBJ1-1	ASTLYLGAQSTEAF
13	TRBV10-3	TRBJ1-1	AISEGQTMNTEAF
10	TRBV29-1	TRBJ1-1	SVGQGATEAF